A single sample gave rise to the 22 T cell receptor beta chains below, sequenced in a study of T cell responses to AZD1222 COVID-19 vaccine. Repertoires were generated with immunoSEQ multiplex PCR, while TCRdb's copy carries only in-frame clones and drops some. This sample has about 85,000 clones, with roughly nine tenths found just once. The starting material was peripheral blood, obtained on day 0 of AZD1222 vaccination. These receptors came from an adult in good health.

The count of this clone is one. The V call is TRBV6-1, the J call TRBJ2-3, with D possibly being TRBD2 (5 bases). Looked up from germline, CDR1 is MNHNS and CDR2 is SASEGT. V was trimmed by 2 bases and J by 12 bases, leaving 15 bases between them. The CDR3 covers 13 residues. CDR3 in DNA: TGTGCCAGCAGTGAAAGTGGTTTAGCGACCCAGTATTTT. As protein: CASSESGLATQYF.

V is TRBV27 and J is TRBJ2-5; TRBD1 is a possible D gene (5 bases). CDR1 MNHEY and CDR2 SMNVEV come from the germline V gene (reference sequence). CDR3 length: 14 amino acids. V dropped 6 bases and J dropped 1 base, with 12 bases sitting between them. The CDR3 sequence: CASSPTVIQETQYF. The DNA for the CDR3 is TGTGCCAGCAGCCCGACAGTGATCCAAGAGACCCAGTACTTC.

J is TRBJ2-1 and V is TRBV27; 8 bases map to TRBD2. There are 17 residues in the CDR3. CDR1 and CDR2 from the germline V gene are MNHEY and SMNVEV (reference sequence). After removal of 6 bases from V and 3 bases from J, the junction contained 13 bases not matched to a gene. The CDR3 bases are TGTGCCAGCAGGCCCAGGGGTTGGCGGGAGGTCTACAATGAGCAGTTCTTC. As protein: CASRPRGWREVYNEQFF.

The chain couples TRBV24-1 to TRBJ1-2; no clear D. V gave up 7 bases and J gave up 6 bases, with 8 bases separating them. CDR1 is KGHDR, CDR2 SFDVKD, per germline. The CDR3 length is 11 residues. The chain's CDR3 is CATRGIDGYTF. For the CDR3, the DNA is TGTGCCACCAGGGGGATAGATGGCTACACCTTC.

The chain is built from TRBV19 and TRBJ1-3, with a weak D call TRBD1 (6 bases). The CDR3 extends over 14 amino acids. Germline CDR1 reads LNHDA; CDR2 reads SQIVND (reference sequence). Trimming removed 5 bases at V and 7 bases at J, with 15 bases between. This CDR3 is CASSGGTMGNTIYF. CDR3 nucleotide sequence: TGTGCCAGTAGTGGAGGGACAATGGGGAACACCATATATTTT.

The J gene is TRBJ1-2, the V gene TRBV7-9; no reliable D call. From germline, CDR1 is SEHNR and CDR2 FQNEAQ (reference sequence). The CDR3 extends over 13 amino acids. The V gene lost 3 bases and the J gene lost 4 bases, with 9 bases spanning the gap. The CDR3: CASSFDGVYGYTF. In DNA, the CDR3 is TGTGCCAGCAGCTTCGACGGGGTCTATGGCTACACCTTC. The whole variable domain, filled in from reference TRBV7-9 and TRBJ1-2, reads DTGVSQNPRHKITKRGQNVTFRCDPISEHNRLYWYRQTLGQGPEFLTYFQNEAQLEKSRLLSDRFSAERPKGSFSTLEIQRTEQGDSAMYLCASSFDGVYGYTFGSGTRLTVV.

The gene calls are TRBV4-1 and TRBJ1-2; a possible D gene is TRBD1 (5 bases). The V end lost 0 bases, the J end lost 2 bases, and 10 bases lay between the germline ends. Germline V CDR1 and CDR2: MGHRA, YSYEKL. The CDR3 has 15 amino acids. CDR3 bases: TGCGCCAGCAGCCAAGAACACAGGACCAACTATGGCTACACCTTC. Residues: CASSQEHRTNYGYTF.

The V call is TRBV27, the J call TRBJ1-5; D gene uncertain. Germline CDR1 reads MNHEY; CDR2 reads SMNVEV (reference sequence). Trimming removed 2 bases from V and 0 bases from J, with 2 bases in between. The CDR3 sequence is 13 residues long. In nucleotides, the CDR3 is TGTGCCAGCAGTTTAGGTAGCAATCAGCCCCAGCATTTT. This sequence encodes CASSLGSNQPQHF.

The rearrangement uses TRBV5-1 and TRBJ2-2; D is ambiguous. V was shortened by 4 bases and J by 3 bases, with 4 bases between the two germline ends. Per the germline V gene, CDR1 is SGHRS and CDR2 is YFSETQ. The CDR3 is 12 residues long. The CDR3 bases are TGCGCCAGCAGCCTAGACACCGGGGAGCTGTTTTTT. This encodes CASSLDTGELFF.

V gene TRBV5-1 combines with J gene TRBJ2-5; TRBD2 agrees at 11 bases. After removal of 0 bases from V and 0 bases from J, the junction contained 7 bases not matched to a gene. This CDR3 contains 18 residues. Per the germline V gene, CDR1 is SGHRS and CDR2 is YFSETQ. The CDR3 DNA reads as TGCGCCAGCAGCTTGGTAGCGGGAGGGCCCTTGTACCAAGAGACCCAGTACTTC. It yields the protein CASSLVAGGPLYQETQYF.

This clone was picked up one time. CDR3 amino acids: CASHPPAGGPFNEQFF. The CDR3 DNA reads TGTGCCAGTCACCCCCCAGCGGGAGGGCCTTTCAATGAGCAGTTCTTC. J is TRBJ2-1 and V is TRBV19; TRBD2 matches at 10 bases. Germline V gene lookup returns CDR1 LNHDA and CDR2 SQIVND (reference sequence). The CDR3 covers 16 residues. Trimming took 8 bases from V and 6 from J; bases not matched to a gene: 13.

The chain has TRBV25-1 and TRBJ2-1; D possibly corresponds to TRBD1 (5 bases). Trimming removed 1 base from V and 8 bases from J, with 12 bases in between. The CDR3 consists of 14 residues. Germline values: CDR1 MGHDK, CDR2 SYGVNS. The CDR3 DNA is TGTGCCAGCAGTGAATCCGGCAGGGCTGATGAGCAGTTCTTC. This translates into CASSESGRADEQFF.

This clone was found once. The gene calls are TRBV5-1 and TRBJ1-2, with no clear D. Germline loops: CDR1 SGHRS, CDR2 YFSETQ. V was pared by 0 bases and J by 4 bases, with 7 bases between. This CDR3 has 13 amino acids. DNA for the CDR3: TGCGCCAGCAGCTTGGTACAGCCCTATGGCTACACCTTC. This encodes CASSLVQPYGYTF.

The chain is built from TRBV5-5 and TRBJ1-1; TRBD1 might be the D (5 bases). Per germline, CDR1 SGHKS and CDR2 YYEKEE (reference sequence). The V end lost 4 bases, the J end lost 0 bases, and 16 bases lay between the germline ends. The CDR3 sequence is 16 residues long. The CDR3 loop reads CASSRGADIMNTEAFF. The CDR3 nucleotides read TGTGCCAGCAGCAGAGGGGCAGATATAATGAACACTGAAGCTTTCTTT. Full variable domain (outside the CDR3, taken from reference TRBV5-5 and TRBJ1-1): DAGVTQSPTHLIKTRGQQVTLRCSPISGHKSVSWYQQVLGQGPQFIFQYYEKEERGRGNFPDRFSARQFPNYSSELNVNALLLGDSALYLCASSRGADIMNTEAFFGQGTRLTVV.

This chain uses TRBV5-1 with TRBJ1-5; D gene ambiguous. The CDR3 spans 13 residues. Trimming removed 0 bases from V and 5 bases from J, with 6 bases in between. In germline, CDR1 is SGHRS, CDR2 YFSETQ. CDR3 residues: CASSLEADQPQHF. Written as DNA, the CDR3 is TGCGCCAGCAGCTTGGAGGCCGATCAGCCCCAGCATTTT.

This chain connects TRBV6-5 to TRBJ1-2, with a weak D call TRBD1 (6 bases). The CDR3 totals 14 residues. Trimming cost V 4 bases and J 4 bases, with 13 bases left between them. CDR1 and CDR2 from the germline V gene are MNHEY and SVGAGI. In nucleotides, the CDR3 is TGTGCCAGCAGTTCTCCCGGCAGGGGCTATGGCTACACCTTC. It translates to CASSSPGRGYGYTF.

The chain recombines TRBV20-1 with TRBJ1-4; the D is unclear. V gave up 3 bases and J gave up 7 bases, with 12 bases separating them. Per the germline V gene, CDR1 is DFQATT and CDR2 is SNEGSKA (reference sequence). CDR3 length equals 13 residues. As DNA, the CDR3 is TGCAGTGCTAGTCGGCGGGAGGGTGAAAAACTGTTTTTT. Its protein is CSASRREGEKLFF.

The rearrangement uses TRBV27 and TRBJ2-2; 10 bases are shared with TRBD1. The CDR3 loop spans 16 amino acids. Per germline, CDR1 MNHEY and CDR2 SMNVEV (reference sequence). Trimming cost V 5 bases and J 5 bases; bases outside gene matches: 8. In DNA form, the CDR3 reads TGTGCCAGCAGTCATAGACAGGGGGCAGGTACCGGGGAGCTGTTTTTT. Amino acids: CASSHRQGAGTGELFF.

This chain's CDR3 is CASSLGRYSNQPQHF. The CDR3 nucleotides read TGTGCCAGCAGTCTGGGTCGGTATAGCAATCAGCCCCAGCATTTT. V usage is TRBV6-5 and J usage is TRBJ1-5; the D is unclear. Trimming pared 5 bases from V and 0 bases from J, leaving 11 bases between. The germline V gene has CDR1 MNHEY and CDR2 SVGAGI. This CDR3 contains 15 residues.

The chain uses TRBV7-9 and TRBJ2-7; D is possibly TRBD1 (5 bases). The ends were cut back, 11 bases at V and 1 base at J, with 15 bases in the middle. The CDR3 totals 13 residues. The germline CDR1 and CDR2 sequences are SEHNR and FQNEAQ (reference sequence). This chain's CDR3 is CAARDWESYEQYF. For the CDR3, the DNA is TGTGCCGCCAGGGATTGGGAATCCTACGAGCAGTACTTC.

V is TRBV15 and J is TRBJ2-7; no clear D. Germline V gene sequence: CDR1 LNHNV, CDR2 YYDKDF (reference sequence). The CDR3 has 13 residues. V lost 3 bases and J lost 0, with 6 bases in between. CDR3 residues: CATSRSASYEQYF. For the CDR3, the DNA is TGTGCCACCAGCAGGTCGGCCTCCTACGAGCAGTACTTC.

The chain combines TRBV5-1 with TRBJ2-3; TRBD2 is a possible D gene (6 bases). The CDR3 contains 15 residues. The germline gives CDR1 SGHRS, CDR2 YFSETQ. The germline V and J ends were trimmed by 3 bases and 4 bases, with 15 bases remaining between them. The CDR3 protein is CASSSGLTGADTQYF. CDR3 in DNA: TGCGCCAGCAGCTCCGGACTAACGGGCGCAGATACGCAGTATTTT.